The clone carrying this TCR beta chain was seen many times. The record originates from a study of human T cells and chemical hapten exposure. Overall study context: Sensitization applied 2% DPC to approximately 2 cm by approximately 2 cm of upper inner arm skin. On the upper back, patch tests were applied with 0.01% DPC and read at 6 days.

Trimming took 5 bases from V and 5 from J; bases not matched to a gene: 7. The CDR3 totals 16 residues. TCRdb called the RACE reads again in MiXCR, with one record for every CDR3 protein. In the table there are approximately 80,000 distinct CDR3 sequences, over 10% of which are singletons. Specified time point: patch test 3, about 24 weeks after DPC sensitization. As for treatment: therapeutic diphenylcyclopropenone sensitization with weekly scalp DPC. The chain carries TRBV12-3 or TRBV12-4 and TRBJ2-1, with 12 bases fitting TRBD1. The TCR originated in a woman aged 45-59 years with alopecia areata. Some clones in this sample may be carry-over from other donors' samples. This specimen consisted of whole blood, obtained in connection with sensitization to the hapten diphenylcyclopropenone (DPC). CDR3 residues: CASSRGQGAVDNEQFF. In DNA form, the CDR3 reads TGTGCCAGCAGTCGGGGACAGGGGGCGGTTGACAATGAGCAGTTCTTC.